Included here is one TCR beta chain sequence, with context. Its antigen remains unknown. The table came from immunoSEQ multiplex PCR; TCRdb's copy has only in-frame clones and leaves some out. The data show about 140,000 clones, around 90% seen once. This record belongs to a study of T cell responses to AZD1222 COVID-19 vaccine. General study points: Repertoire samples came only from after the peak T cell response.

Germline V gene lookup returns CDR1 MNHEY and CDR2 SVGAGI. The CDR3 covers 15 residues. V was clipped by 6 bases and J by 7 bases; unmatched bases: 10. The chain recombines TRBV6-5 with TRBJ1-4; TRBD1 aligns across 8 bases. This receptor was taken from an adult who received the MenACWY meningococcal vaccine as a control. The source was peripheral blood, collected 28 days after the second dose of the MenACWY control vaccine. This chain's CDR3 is CASSQIGQGSEKLFF. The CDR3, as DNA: TGTGCCAGCAGCCAAATCGGACAGGGAAGTGAAAAACTGTTTTTT.